Listed below are T cell receptor beta chains from one sample, sequenced in a study of T cells after yellow fever vaccination. From the 5' RACE reads, TCRdb called clonotypes with MiXCR, one entry per CDR3 protein. Of some 320,000 distinct CDR3 sequences in the sample, 4.1% were seen once. Source: PBMCs, taken 5 days after the yellow fever booster vaccination. These receptors all stem from a man in his late teens or twenties who received the YFV17D yellow fever vaccine. The CDR3 runs from the conserved cysteine through the conserved F or W. Each record gives: clone size, D gene, V gene, J gene, CDR3 protein, CDR3 DNA. A D gene is named only where the DNA matches it firmly. Not every row has a clone size; where given, it reads once, few, many or a size class.

few	TRBD2	TRBV6-2/TRBV6-3	TRBJ2-6	CASRPRLGLAGGSGANVLTF	TGTGCCAGCAGGCCTCGCCTAGGACTAGCGGGGGGATCTGGGGCCAACGTCCTGACTTTC
many	TRBD1	TRBV20-1	TRBJ1-2	CKAFETGDYGYTF	TGCAAAGCTTTCGAGACAGGGGATTATGGCTACACCTTC
.	.	TRBV3-1	TRBJ1-6	CASSQDEGHYNSPLHF	TGTGCCAGCAGCCAAGATGAGGGCCACTATAATTCACCCCTCCACTTT
few	TRBD2	TRBV7-2	TRBJ2-1	CASSFGLAGGGEQFF	TGTGCCAGCAGCTTCGGACTAGCGGGGGGCGGGGAGCAGTTCTTC
few	.	TRBV5-6	TRBJ1-2	CASSPVRTYGYTF	TGTGCCAGCAGCCCAGTCCGGACCTATGGCTACACCTTC
.	TRBD1	TRBV5-1	TRBJ1-4	CASSLASGQGEKLFF	TGCGCCAGCAGCTTGGCCTCGGGACAGGGGGAAAAACTGTTTTTT
few	TRBD1	TRBV20-1	TRBJ1-6	CSTQGAYNSPLHF	TGCAGTACACAGGGGGCCTATAATTCACCCCTCCACTTT
many	TRBD1	TRBV7-9	TRBJ1-1	CASIQRGTANTEAFF	TGTGCCAGCATCCAGCGCGGGACAGCGAACACTGAAGCTTTCTTT
few	TRBD2	TRBV18	TRBJ2-1	CASSLLAGTYNEQFF	TGTGCCAGCTCTTTACTAGCGGGGACCTACAATGAGCAGTTCTTC
few	TRBD2	TRBV9	TRBJ2-2	CASRAGLAGAGELFF	TGTGCCAGCAGGGCGGGACTAGCGGGGGCCGGGGAGCTGTTTTTT
.	.	TRBV12-3/TRBV12-4	TRBJ1-4	CASRPGYEKLFF	TGTGCCAGCAGGCCAGGTTATGAAAAACTGTTTTTT
.	.	TRBV19	TRBJ1-1	CASSPFLGAEAFF	TGTGCCAGTAGTCCCTTTTTAGGAGCTGAAGCTTTCTTT
few	TRBD2	TRBV7-2	TRBJ2-3	CASSKREFTDTQYF	TGTGCCAGCAGCAAGCGGGAGTTCACAGATACGCAGTATTTT
.	TRBD1	TRBV4-1	TRBJ1-5	CASSQGTGTGFDQPQHF	TGCGCCAGCAGCCAGGGAACCGGGACAGGGTTTGATCAGCCCCAGCATTTT
.	TRBD1	TRBV20-1	TRBJ1-2	CSASRQGAVGYTF	TGCAGTGCTTCTCGACAGGGCGCGGTTGGCTACACCTTC
few	.	TRBV12-3/TRBV12-4	TRBJ2-1	CASGKAYNEQFF	TGTGCCAGCGGCAAGGCCTACAATGAGCAGTTCTTC
many	TRBD2	TRBV7-8	TRBJ2-3	CASSQGQDQRGLAGNTQYF	TGTGCCAGCAGCCAAGGACAGGACCAAAGGGGACTAGCGGGCAATACGCAGTATTTT
few	.	TRBV4-2	TRBJ1-3	CASSQDERNTIYF	TGTGCCAGCAGCCAAGATGAGAGAAACACCATATATTTT
.	.	TRBV7-3	TRBJ2-3	CASSSIGAGSTDTQYF	TGTGCCAGCAGCTCTATTGGGGCGGGGAGCACAGATACGCAGTATTTT
.	TRBD1	TRBV29-1	TRBJ1-1	CSVDRAGGAEAFF	TGCAGCGTAGACCGGGCAGGGGGGGCTGAAGCTTTCTTT
.	TRBD2	TRBV18	TRBJ2-1	CASSPLSGGYSSSYNEQFF	TGTGCCAGCTCCCCGTTGAGCGGGGGTTACTCTAGCTCCTACAATGAGCAGTTCTTC
.	.	TRBV5-1	TRBJ2-2	CASIKDGNTGELFF	TGCGCCAGCATCAAGGACGGGAACACCGGGGAGCTGTTTTTT
.	.	TRBV11-2	TRBJ2-2	CASSLVARTSSTGELFF	TGTGCCAGCAGCTTAGTCGCGAGGACCAGCAGTACCGGGGAGCTGTTTTTT
few	.	TRBV27	TRBJ1-2	CASSHTPGDHGYTF	TGTGCCAGCAGCCATACCCCAGGGGATCATGGCTACACCTTC
few	.	TRBV5-1	TRBJ1-1	CASSLRPENTEAFF	TGCGCCAGCAGCTTACGGCCGGAGAACACTGAAGCTTTCTTT
.	.	TRBV29-1	TRBJ2-7	CSVEKGIGYEQYF	TGCAGCGTTGAAAAGGGGATAGGGTACGAGCAGTACTTC
many	TRBD2	TRBV29-1	TRBJ2-1	CSVGTGASGTPGEQFF	TGCAGCGTGGGAACGGGGGCTAGCGGGACCCCGGGTGAGCAGTTCTTC
many	.	TRBV6-5	TRBJ1-5	CASRRGADSNQPQHF	TGTGCCAGCAGGAGGGGTGCGGATAGCAATCAGCCCCAGCATTTT